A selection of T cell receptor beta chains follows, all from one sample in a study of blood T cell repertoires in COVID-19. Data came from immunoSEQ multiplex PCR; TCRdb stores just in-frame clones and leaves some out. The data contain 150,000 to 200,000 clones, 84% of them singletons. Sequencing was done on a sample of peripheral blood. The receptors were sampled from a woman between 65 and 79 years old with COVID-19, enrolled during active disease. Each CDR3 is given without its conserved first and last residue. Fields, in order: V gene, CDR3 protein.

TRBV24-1	ATSDSRGTALTNGYT
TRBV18	ASSPRGANVLT
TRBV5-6	ASSTTQGFGNTIY
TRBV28	ASTTSRAPGGGYT
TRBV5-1	ASSLEAGSGANVLT
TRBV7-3	ASSLSGEVDTQY
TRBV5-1	ASSFSGRGNEQF
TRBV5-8	ASSLAANLNTEAF
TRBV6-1	ASSESRGTEAF
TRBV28	ASREWDTFRNEQY
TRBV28	ASSLYRGNEQF
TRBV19	ATQQGRNNEQF
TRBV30	AWSVDLAKNIQY
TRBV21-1	ASSTHRGFGANVLT
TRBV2	ASRGTGSPPLH
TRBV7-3	ASSSPAGSNTGELF
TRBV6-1	ASSGLAGAFAGELF
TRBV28	ASRLGVGLAGGDTYEQY
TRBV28	ASSLTRGYEAF
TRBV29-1	SVTPRDTQY
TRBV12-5	ASGFTHRVGGYSNQPQH
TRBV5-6	ASSLPGTGSTGELF
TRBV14	ASSQDPRAGNTIY
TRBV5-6	ASSGGPHEKLF
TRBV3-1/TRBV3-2	ASSPWGAGGGNEQF
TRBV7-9	ASSLGAYEQY
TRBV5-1	ASSLVASGGRQETQY
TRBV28	ASRGGVGYGYT
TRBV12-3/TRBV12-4	ASTQDSGQPQH
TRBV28	ASSLRPAGQGGQPQH
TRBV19	ALKKGLAGLGANVLT
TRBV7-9	ASSPPGANQPQH
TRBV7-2	ASSLLEGAPETQY
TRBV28	ASSSFSPGANVLT
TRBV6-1	ASSEGRGIGNTIY
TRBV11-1	ASSQLETQY
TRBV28	ASMSSGDTIY
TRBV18	ASSSLAGAVNIQY
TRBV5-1	ASSPFGGTSGSYNEQF
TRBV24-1	ATSGTGGIQY
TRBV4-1	ASSQETRSTDTQY
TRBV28	ASSKAGLGTNEKLF
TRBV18	ASSLTGEDAF
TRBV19	ASSHNLLAGGNEQF
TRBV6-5	ASRSSNQPQH
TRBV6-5	ASSFSGTGSRNTIY
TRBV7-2	ASSLVPDSPLH
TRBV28	ASSGSSGGYTDTQY